The 9 T cell receptor beta chains presented below share a single source sample, sequenced in a study of T cell responses to AZD1222 COVID-19 vaccine. The repertoire was sequenced with immunoSEQ multiplex PCR; TCRdb's copy has only in-frame clones and lacks some. Here the sample spans more than 110,000 clones, roughly 90% being singletons. The sequenced sample was peripheral blood, obtained on day 0 of AZD1222 vaccination. The receptors derive from an adult in good health.

This clone was detected only once. The chain carries TRBV15 and TRBJ2-7; no clear D gene. Trimming shortened V by 5 bases and J by 0 bases, and 5 bases separated the two germline ends. Germline CDR1 is LNHNV and CDR2 is YYDKDF (reference sequence). The CDR3 sequence is 12 residues long. The DNA of the CDR3 is TGTGCCACCAGCGCCCACTCCTACGAGCAGTACTTC. Translating gives CATSAHSYEQYF. Drawing the rest from reference TRBV15 and TRBJ2-7, the complete variable domain is DAMVIQNPRYQVTQFGKPVTLSCSQTLNHNVMYWYQQKSSQAPKLLFHYYDKDFNNEADTPDNFQSRRPNTSFCFLDIRSPGLGDTAMYLCATSAHSYEQYFGPGTRLTVT.

This clone came up once. The chain couples TRBV19 to TRBJ1-2; TRBD1 aligns across 9 bases. Looked up from germline, CDR1 is LNHDA and CDR2 is SQIVND (reference sequence). The V and J ends lost 5 bases and 4 bases, in that order; junction bases with no gene match: 29. CDR3 size: 22 residues. The CDR3 DNA follows: TGTGCCAGTAGTTTTTACCGGGACAGGGTATCAAGAAAGGGTCCGGGGGCCTATGGCTACACCTTC. Translated, it gives CASSFYRDRVSRKGPGAYGYTF.

This chain connects TRBV28 to TRBJ2-7; tentative D call: TRBD1 (6 bases). V dropped 5 bases and J dropped 3 bases, with 11 bases sitting between them. The CDR3 runs 13 residues. Germline V gives CDR1 MDHEN, CDR2 SYDVKM. The CDR3 bases are TGTGCCAGCAGTAGGGGGAGAGGCTACGAGCAGTACTTC. Protein product: CASSRGRGYEQYF.

The chain links TRBV5-1 to TRBJ2-3, with D hard to call. Trimming shortened V by 0 bases and J by 2 bases, and 7 bases separated the two germline ends. Germline lookup yields CDR1 SGHRS and CDR2 YFSETQ. The CDR3 covers 14 residues. CDR3 sequence: CASSLEETTDTQYF. The CDR3 DNA is TGCGCCAGCAGCTTGGAAGAAACCACAGATACGCAGTATTTT. Variable domain in full (rest from reference TRBV5-1 and TRBJ2-3): KAGVTQTPRYLIKTRGQQVTLSCSPISGHRSVSWYQQTPGQGLQFLFEYFSETQRNKGNFPGRFSGRQFSNSRSEMNVSTLELGDSALYLCASSLEETTDTQYFGPGTRLTVL.

This rearrangement joins TRBV3-1 (or the pseudogene TRBV3-2) to TRBJ1-6; no clear D. The CDR3 extends over 12 amino acids. Germline V lookup: CDR1 LGHDT, CDR2 YNNKEL (reference sequence). The V end was cut by 1 base, the J end by 7 bases, with 2 bases between. The chain's CDR3 is CASSQGNSPLHF. The CDR3 bases are TGTGCCAGCAGCCAAGGCAATTCACCCCTCCACTTT.

This chain links TRBV29-1 with TRBJ2-7, with D maybe TRBD1 (6 bases). The CDR3 is 12 residues long. Between the trimmed V and J ends, which lost 7 bases and 6 bases, there was a span of 16 bases. CDR1 SQVTM and CDR2 ANQGSEA come from the germline V gene. The CDR3 is CSGGHVRGEQYF. The CDR3 coding sequence is TGCAGCGGGGGGCATGTCAGGGGCGAGCAGTACTTC.

V is TRBV18 and J is TRBJ1-3, with D possibly being TRBD1 (5 bases). The CDR3 runs 13 residues. V shed 6 bases and J shed 8 bases, with 14 bases lying between them. CDR1 KGHSH and CDR2 LQKENI come from the germline V gene. Here the CDR3 reads CASSRGREDTIYF. CDR3 coding DNA: TGTGCCAGCTCCCGGGGACGGGAAGACACCATATATTTT.

This chain links TRBV4-3 with TRBJ2-2; D call uncertain. The ends were cut back, 4 bases at V and 8 bases at J, with 5 bases in the middle. The CDR3 covers 11 residues. Germline loops: CDR1 LGHNA, CDR2 YSLEER. CDR3 residues: CASSLMGELFF. In nucleotides, the CDR3 is TGCGCCAGCAGCCTTATGGGGGAGCTGTTTTTT.

The chain couples TRBV3-1 (or the pseudogene TRBV3-2) to TRBJ1-2, with D possibly TRBD1 on 5 matching bases. Trimming took off 1 base at V and 2 bases at J, with 8 bases between the two ends. Germline V lookup: CDR1 LGHDT, CDR2 YNNKEL (reference sequence). The CDR3 sequence is 14 residues long. This CDR3 is CASSQGGSNYGYTF. The CDR3 DNA sequence: TGTGCCAGCAGCCAAGGGGGCAGCAACTATGGCTACACCTTC.